These T cell receptor beta chains were read from a single sample in a study of cytomegalovirus exposure and HLA in healthy donors. Using immunoSEQ multiplex PCR, the repertoire was profiled, and TCRdb retains in-frame clones only, with some absent. The sample comprises 110,000 or so clones, nearly 15% of which are singletons, and about 0.79% rests with the top ten. Sequencing input: PBMCs. These receptors all stem from a female donor in good health and CMV-seronegative. The CDR3 runs from the conserved cysteine through the conserved F or W. Fields, in order: clone size, V gene, D gene, J gene, CDR3 DNA, CDR3 protein. The D gene is left open where the match is weak. Some rows mark clone size as missing; the rest say once, few, many or name a class of expanded clone.

>NA|TRBV25-1|NA|TRBJ2-7
TGTGCCAGCAGTGCCAGGGAATCCTACGAGCAGTACTTC
CASSARESYEQYF
>NA|TRBV19|NA|TRBJ1-1
TGTGCCACCCGATTTGAGGGGGACACTGAAGCTTTCTTT
CATRFEGDTEAFF
>NA|TRBV9|NA|TRBJ2-2
TGTGCCAGCAGCGCCCGAGGGTCGCCTGGCACCGGGGAGCTGTTTTTT
CASSARGSPGTGELFF
>few|TRBV19|NA|TRBJ1-2
TGTGCCAGTAGTATTCTCGACACCCCTAACTATGGCTACACCTTC
CASSILDTPNYGYTF
>few|TRBV5-1|TRBD1|TRBJ2-3
TGCGCCAGCAGCATAGGGACAGCTCTGACAGATACGCAGTATTTT
CASSIGTALTDTQYF
>NA|TRBV5-1|TRBD1|TRBJ1-1
TGCGCCAGCAGCTTGTTTGGCAGGGGGGACACTGAAGCTTTCTTT
CASSLFGRGDTEAFF
>few|TRBV19|NA|TRBJ1-2
TGTGCCAGTAGGCCTGGACGGGGGATTGGCTACACCTTC
CASRPGRGIGYTF
>few|TRBV30|NA|TRBJ1-3
TGTGCCTGGAGTGTAGGTCCCCGTTGGGGGGGGTTTGGAAACACCATATATTTT
CAWSVGPRWGGFGNTIYF
>few|TRBV9|TRBD1|TRBJ2-1
TGTGCCAGCAGCGCCCCAGGACAGGGATACAATGAGCAGTTCTTC
CASSAPGQGYNEQFF
>NA|TRBV28|TRBD2|TRBJ2-7
TGTGCCAGCAGCGGTGGACTAGCGGGACACCCCTACGAGCAGTACTTC
CASSGGLAGHPYEQYF
>few|TRBV4-1|TRBD1|TRBJ2-1
TGCGCCAGCAGCCGACCGGGACAGGGTTACAATGAGCAGTTCTTC
CASSRPGQGYNEQFF
>NA|TRBV19|TRBD1|TRBJ1-5
TGTGCCAGTAGCCGGACACAGGGGGCTAGTCAGCCCCAGCATTTT
CASSRTQGASQPQHF
>NA|TRBV30|NA|TRBJ1-4
TGTGCCTGGACTGACGCAAGGGAGAAACTGTTTTTT
CAWTDAREKLFF
>NA|TRBV7-2|NA|TRBJ2-7
TGTGCCAGCAGCTTAGCGTCGAGGGAGCAGTACTTC
CASSLASREQYF
>few|TRBV29-1|TRBD1|TRBJ1-2
TGCAGCGTTGCAGAGACAGGGGGTCAGTATGGCTACACCTTC
CSVAETGGQYGYTF
>NA|TRBV2|NA|TRBJ2-7
TGTGCCAGCAGTGAAGTTGGGAGCTCCTACGAGCAGTACTTC
CASSEVGSSYEQYF
>few|TRBV6-1|NA|TRBJ1-2
TGTGCCAGCAGTGAAGCGGCCAGCGTCAACTATGGCTACACCTTC
CASSEAASVNYGYTF
>few|TRBV6-5|TRBD1|TRBJ1-1
TGTGCCAGCAGACTAGGACAGGGACGTGAAGCTTTCTTT
CASRLGQGREAFF
>NA|TRBV7-2|NA|TRBJ1-4
TGTGCCAGCAGCTCCATCTTGGGGGCCACTAATGAAAAACTGTTTTTT
CASSSILGATNEKLFF
>few|TRBV6-5|NA|TRBJ2-7
TGTGCCAGCAGTTTGAGAGGCTACGAGCAGTACTTC
CASSLRGYEQYF
>NA|TRBV6-6|NA|TRBJ2-7
TGTGCCAGCAGTTACATCGGGGGAGTCGAGCAGTACTTC
CASSYIGGVEQYF
>NA|TRBV9|TRBD1|TRBJ1-5
TGTGCCAGCAGCGGAGGGGACAGGGGGGACCAGCCCCAGCATTTT
CASSGGDRGDQPQHF
>NA|TRBV28|TRBD2|TRBJ2-7
TGTGCCAGCAGCCCGGGGAGCGGGGATTCCTACGAGCAGTACTTC
CASSPGSGDSYEQYF
>NA|TRBV29-1|NA|TRBJ1-3
TGCAGCGGGGGGCAGGGTTCGGGCCCTGGAAACACCATATATTTT
CSGGQGSGPGNTIYF
>NA|TRBV7-3|NA|TRBJ1-1
TGTGCCAGCAGCTTCGGTAGCGGCACTGAAGCTTTCTTT
CASSFGSGTEAFF
>few|TRBV19|NA|TRBJ1-2
TGTGCCAGTAGCGACAGGACTTACTATGGCTACACCTTC
CASSDRTYYGYTF